The clone carrying this TCR beta chain has more than one count but fewer than ten. Its antigen is unknown. 13 Jbeta primers and 60 Vbeta primers were used for the PCR. The data were produced by immunoSEQ multiplex PCR, yet TCRdb's version contains in-frame clones alone and is incomplete. The table includes about 94,000 clones, less than 8% detected once. This record belongs to a study of cytomegalovirus exposure and HLA in healthy donors. Study as a whole: An earlier analysis found 100 million or so unique TCR beta sequences from about 190 million T cells. Whole-study results and caveats: An analysis that was carried out later associated 17,000 or so TCR beta sequences with HLA alleles at 0.05 false discovery rate. Researchers counted over 150 TCR beta chains as cytomegalovirus-associated. For cytomegalovirus status, the classifier reportedly gave diagnoses with high specificity and sensitivity.

The sequenced material came from PBMCs. This receptor was taken from a middle-aged man in good health and CMV-seronegative.

The CDR3 DNA is TGCGCCAGCAGCTCGCGGGATACCAGCGAGACCCAGTACTTC. Protein: CASSSRDTSETQYF. The chain uses TRBV5-1 and TRBJ2-5; D perhaps matches TRBD2 (6 bases). The CDR3 consists of 14 residues. V lost 3 bases, J lost 5 bases, and 14 bases lay in between. CDR1 and CDR2 from the germline V gene are SGHRS and YFSETQ.